The 20 T cell receptor beta chains in this list originate from one sample, sequenced in a study of cytomegalovirus exposure and HLA in healthy donors. In the PCR, 60 Vbeta and 13 Jbeta primers were used. This table comes from immunoSEQ multiplex PCR, and its TCRdb copy is limited to in-frame clones, with some not included. Of roughly 260,000 clones detected, roughly four fifths appear once; the ten largest clones hold 2%. Material for sequencing was PBMCs. These receptors originate from a woman in her forties in good health and CMV-seropositive.

This chain uses TRBV2 with TRBJ1-2; D remains unclear. This CDR3 has 13 residues. The V gene lost 6 bases and the J gene lost 2 bases, with 10 bases spanning the gap. The germline V gene has CDR1 SNHLY and CDR2 FYNNEI. The CDR3 spells CASRRHENYGYTF. In DNA form, the CDR3 reads TGTGCCAGCAGAAGACACGAAAACTATGGCTACACCTTC.

Turning to this clone: Other DNA sequences from this sample encode an identical CDR3 as well. The chain has TRBV9 and TRBJ1-6; 9 bases match TRBD1. The CDR3 is 15 residues long. Germline lookup yields CDR1 SGDLS and CDR2 YYNGEE. J lost 7 bases, V lost 0 bases, and 2 bases had no gene match. CDR3 DNA sequence: TGTGCCAGCAGCGTAGAGGGACAGGGAAATTCACCCCTCCACTTT. This translates into CASSVEGQGNSPLHF.

This CDR3 reads CASSQESRADTQYF. CDR3 DNA: TGCGCCAGCAGCCAAGAATCCCGCGCAGATACGCAGTATTTT. The chain employs TRBV4-1 and TRBJ2-3; no reliable D call. The germline CDR1 and CDR2 sequences are MGHRA and YSYEKL. The V gene lost 0 bases and the J gene lost 4 bases, with 8 bases spanning the gap. The CDR3 covers 14 residues.

V is TRBV5-4 and J is TRBJ2-7; 8 positions match TRBD2. CDR1 and CDR2 (germline): SGHNT, YYREEE (reference sequence). The CDR3 extends over 14 amino acids. The trim removed 0 bases at V and 3 bases at J, leaving 2 bases unmatched. CDR3 sequence: CASSLEAGGYEQYF. DNA for the CDR3: TGTGCCAGCAGCTTGGAGGCGGGAGGCTACGAGCAGTACTTC.

Notes on this clone: At one end, the junction sequence differs from germline, possibly due to a read error. V and J are TRBV27 and TRBJ2-6, with D possibly TRBD1 on 5 matching bases. Germline V gene sequence: CDR1 MNHEY, CDR2 SMNVEV (reference sequence). The CDR3 runs 17 residues. CDR3 DNA: TGTGCCAGCAGTGCATACCAAGGGGTCACTGGGGCCAACGGCCTGACTTTC. Translation: CASSAYQGVTGANGLTF.

The chain carries TRBV29-1 and TRBJ2-3, with D perhaps matching TRBD1 (5 bases). Per germline, CDR1 SQVTM and CDR2 ANQGSEA. The CDR3 sequence is 12 residues long. V was shortened by 7 bases and J by 1 base, with 9 bases between the two germline ends. The CDR3 bases are TGCAGCGGGAGCAGGGGCACAGATACGCAGTATTTT. This sequence encodes CSGSRGTDTQYF.

This chain uses TRBV18 with TRBJ2-2, with 9 bases aligning to TRBD1. Germline V gene sequence: CDR1 KGHSH, CDR2 LQKENI. Trimming took 1 base from V and 6 from J; bases not matched to a gene: 6. The CDR3 is 16 residues long. This CDR3 is CASSPQGQGTPGELFF. In DNA form, the CDR3 reads TGTGCCAGCTCACCACAGGGACAGGGAACACCCGGGGAGCTGTTTTTT.

The chain has TRBV28 and TRBJ1-1; 8 bases are a match to TRBD1. Per the germline V gene, CDR1 is MDHEN and CDR2 is SYDVKM. The CDR3 is 14 amino acids. V lost 2 bases to trimming and J lost 4 bases; unmatched junction nucleotides: 3. In DNA, the CDR3 is TGTGCCAGCAGTTTAGACAGGGGTTCCACTGAAGCTTTCTTT. Amino acids: CASSLDRGSTEAFF.

The chain employs TRBV6-1 and TRBJ2-3; TRBD1 is a possible D gene (5 bases). CDR3 length: 14 amino acids. The V and J ends lost 2 bases and 5 bases respectively, with 11 bases between them. Germline assignment: CDR1 MNHNS and CDR2 SASEGT. Here the CDR3 DNA reads TGTGCCAGCAGTGAACAGGGAAGGGTAGATACGCAGTATTTT. It codes for CASSEQGRVDTQYF.

The chain joins TRBV6-5 to TRBJ2-7; 9 bases are a match to TRBD2. Losses at the gene ends were 2 bases for V and 0 bases for J; bases not matched to a gene: 2. The CDR3 runs to 15 residues. Looked up from germline, CDR1 is MNHEY and CDR2 is SVGAGI. CDR3 sequence: CASSYTSGPSYEQYF. The CDR3 DNA reads TGTGCCAGCAGTTACACTAGCGGGCCCTCCTACGAGCAGTACTTC.

J is TRBJ1-3 and V is TRBV28; D not certain. The germline CDR1 and CDR2 sequences are MDHEN and SYDVKM. CDR3 size: 12 residues. Between the trimmed V and J ends, which lost 6 bases and 4 bases, there was a span of 7 bases. The CDR3 reads CASRGGGNTIYF. The CDR3 nucleotides are TGTGCCAGCAGGGGAGGAGGAAACACCATATATTTT. Variable domain in full (rest from reference TRBV28 and TRBJ1-3): DVKVTQSSRYLVKRTGEKVFLECVQDMDHENMFWYRQDPGLGLRLIYFSYDVKMKEKGDIPEGYSVSREKKERFSLILESASTNQTSMYLCASRGGGNTIYFGEGSWLTVV.

This clone is a singleton in its sample. This chain joins TRBV5-1 and TRBJ1-2; 10 nucleotides line up with TRBD1. The V gene's germline CDR1 is SGHRS and CDR2 YFSETQ. V lost 0 bases and J lost 7; bases outside the gene matches: 12. The CDR3 covers 17 residues. The CDR3 DNA is TGCGCCAGCAGCTTGGGCACCGGGACAGGGGTGTTTGGTGGCTACACCTTC. Residues: CASSLGTGTGVFGGYTF.

The chain carries TRBV19 and TRBJ2-3; 13 bases are a match to TRBD2. CDR3 length equals 20 residues. Germline CDR1 LNHDA, CDR2 SQIVND (reference sequence). V trimming: 0 bases; J trimming: 1 base; junction bases outside the gene matches: 10. CDR3 DNA sequence: TGTGCCAGTAGTATAGATTGGACTAGCGGGAGTGGGATCGGCACAGATACGCAGTATTTT. It translates to CASSIDWTSGSGIGTDTQYF.

This chain connects TRBV9 to TRBJ2-7; 8 bases align to TRBD2. Per the germline V gene, CDR1 is SGDLS and CDR2 is YYNGEE. The CDR3 length is 14 residues. J gave up 3 bases and V 4 bases, and 6 bases lay outside the gene matches. The CDR3 here is CASSPGTRLYEQYF. The CDR3, as DNA: TGTGCCAGCAGCCCCGGGACTAGACTCTACGAGCAGTACTTC.

V is TRBV19 and J is TRBJ2-1; D perhaps matches TRBD1 (6 bases). V lost 6 bases, J lost 10 bases, and 19 bases lay in between. The CDR3 is 14 amino acids. Germline V gene lookup returns CDR1 LNHDA and CDR2 SQIVND (reference sequence). CDR3 sequence reads: CASSYGLGQGEQFF. CDR3 sequence (DNA): TGTGCCAGTAGCTATGGACTGGGGCAGGGGGAGCAGTTCTTC.

This clone occurred once. The genes are TRBV7-9 and TRBJ2-3, with 13 nucleotides matching TRBD2. CDR1 is SEHNR and CDR2 is FQNEAQ in the germline V gene (reference sequence). With V trimmed by 4 bases and J by 5 bases, 6 bases remained unmatched. This CDR3 region has 16 residues. Written as DNA, the CDR3 is TGTGCCAGCAGCTCTAGGACTAGCGGGGGAATAGATACGCAGTATTTT. Translated, it gives CASSSRTSGGIDTQYF. Complete variable domain (other parts from reference TRBV7-9 and TRBJ2-3): DTGVSQNPRHKITKRGQNVTFRCDPISEHNRLYWYRQTLGQGPEFLTYFQNEAQLEKSRLLSDRFSAERPKGSFSTLEIQRTEQGDSAMYLCASSSRTSGGIDTQYFGPGTRLTVL.

The V and J genes are TRBV27 and TRBJ1-1; 9 bases agree with TRBD1. V dropped 3 bases and J dropped 6; count of bases not matched to a gene: 11. The CDR3 spans 16 residues. CDR1 and CDR2 (germline): MNHEY, SMNVEV (reference sequence). The CDR3 is CASSFTLGQGLAEAFF. CDR3 coding DNA: TGTGCCAGCAGTTTCACTTTGGGACAGGGCCTTGCTGAAGCTTTCTTT.

V is TRBV29-1 and J is TRBJ2-1; D might be TRBD2 (7 bases). V gave up 5 bases and J gave up 4 bases, with 18 bases separating them. The CDR3 loop spans 15 amino acids. Germline V gives CDR1 SQVTM, CDR2 ANQGSEA. The CDR3 coding sequence is TGCAGCGTTTACCTTGGGGGGGGGCCTTACAATGAGCAGTTCTTC. As protein: CSVYLGGGPYNEQFF.

The genes are TRBV6-5 and TRBJ1-1, with TRBD1 as a possible D gene (5 bases). The CDR3 has 15 residues. Germline V CDR1 and CDR2: MNHEY, SVGAGI. The ends were cut back, 7 bases at V and 5 bases at J, with 20 bases in the middle. As DNA, the CDR3 is TGTGCCAGCACCAAGGAGACCCTTCGGGGGACTGAAGCTTTCTTT. Protein: CASTKETLRGTEAFF.

The chain couples TRBV29-1 to TRBJ2-7, with 9 bases identical to TRBD1. Germline V gene lookup returns CDR1 SQVTM and CDR2 ANQGSEA. Germline trimming cut 4 bases from V and 4 bases from J; bases unmatched to any gene: 5. CDR3 length: 13 residues. CDR3 bases: TGCAGCGTTGGGACGACAGGGGGTTACGAGCAGTACTTC. It yields the protein CSVGTTGGYEQYF.